A selection of T cell receptor beta chains follows, all from one sample in a study of breast tumors, draining lymph nodes, adjacent tissues. TCRdb itself ran the multiplex PCR reads through MiXCR, one entry per CDR3 protein. The table lists 85,000 to 130,000 distinct CDR3 sequences, approximately 22% of them singletons. Sequenced sample: axillary lymph node tissue. The receptors derive from a female donor with breast cancer. Some clones in this sample may be carry-over from other donors' samples. Both conserved end residues are part of each CDR3. Fields, in order: clone size, J gene, V gene, D gene, CDR3 length, CDR3 DNA, CDR3 protein. The D gene is left open where the match is weak. The size field is filled for only some rows; it gives once, few, many or a size class.

clone_size: few; j_call: TRBJ2-2; v_call: TRBV5-4; d_call: .; cdr3_length: 16; cdr3_nt: TGTGCCAGCAGACTCGCCGGGGGGCGAAGCACCGGGGAGCTGTTTTTT; cdr3_aa: CASRLAGGRSTGELFF
clone_size: many; j_call: TRBJ1-2; v_call: TRBV12-3/TRBV12-4; d_call: .; cdr3_length: 14; cdr3_nt: TGTGCCAGTGGGGGAGCTACTACTAACTATGGCTACACCTTC; cdr3_aa: CASGGATTNYGYTF
clone_size: few; j_call: TRBJ2-3; v_call: TRBV20-1; d_call: .; cdr3_length: 16; cdr3_nt: TGCAGTGCGCCCCGGGGGCCCAGTGCTAGCACAGATACGCAGTATTTT; cdr3_aa: CSAPRGPSASTDTQYF
clone_size: many; j_call: TRBJ1-4; v_call: TRBV7-9; d_call: .; cdr3_length: 14; cdr3_nt: TGTGCCAGCAGCCAGGGTGCAACTAATGAAAAACTGTTTTTT; cdr3_aa: CASSQGATNEKLFF
clone_size: many; j_call: TRBJ2-7; v_call: TRBV5-1; d_call: .; cdr3_length: 15; cdr3_nt: TGCGCCAGCAGCTTTGACTATAGAGAAAGTGGGGAGCAGTACTTC; cdr3_aa: CASSFDYRESGEQYF
clone_size: many; j_call: TRBJ1-2; v_call: TRBV7-9; d_call: TRBD1; cdr3_length: 15; cdr3_nt: TGTGCCAGCAGCGAAATTCCGGGACAGGTGTATGGCTACACCTTC; cdr3_aa: CASSEIPGQVYGYTF
clone_size: many; j_call: TRBJ2-7; v_call: TRBV29-1; d_call: .; cdr3_length: 13; cdr3_nt: TGCAGCGTTGAAGAACAGGACAGTTACGAGCAGTACTTC; cdr3_aa: CSVEEQDSYEQYF
clone_size: many; j_call: TRBJ1-4; v_call: TRBV11-2; d_call: .; cdr3_length: 16; cdr3_nt: TGTGCCAGCAGCTTAGGAGCTGGGCGGGGTAATGAAAAACTGTTTTTT; cdr3_aa: CASSLGAGRGNEKLFF
clone_size: many; j_call: TRBJ1-2; v_call: TRBV6-1; d_call: .; cdr3_length: 16; cdr3_nt: TGTGCCAGCAGGACCGAGGAAGGGGGAGTGTACTATGGCTACACCTTC; cdr3_aa: CASRTEEGGVYYGYTF
clone_size: many; j_call: TRBJ2-7; v_call: TRBV29-1; d_call: TRBD1; cdr3_length: 15; cdr3_nt: TGCAGCGTTTTTTTGGGAGGGACAGGGGCCTACGAGCAGTACTTC; cdr3_aa: CSVFLGGTGAYEQYF
clone_size: many; j_call: TRBJ1-5; v_call: TRBV6-1; d_call: .; cdr3_length: 13; cdr3_nt: TGTGCCATCAGCCCCGGGTCCAATCAGCCCCAGCATTTT; cdr3_aa: CAISPGSNQPQHF
clone_size: many; j_call: TRBJ2-7; v_call: TRBV4-1; d_call: TRBD2; cdr3_length: 20; cdr3_nt: TGCGCCAGCAGCCAATTTAAAGTGGGACTAGCGGGAGAGGTCGCTTACGAGCAGTACTTC; cdr3_aa: CASSQFKVGLAGEVAYEQYF
clone_size: many; j_call: TRBJ2-3; v_call: TRBV12-3/TRBV12-4; d_call: TRBD2; cdr3_length: 15; cdr3_nt: TGTGCCAGCAGTTTGACTAGCGGGGGGCAAGATACGCAGTATTTT; cdr3_aa: CASSLTSGGQDTQYF
clone_size: many; j_call: TRBJ2-5; v_call: TRBV14; d_call: TRBD2; cdr3_length: 17; cdr3_nt: TGTGCCAGCAGCCAACCCACTAGCGGGGGTGTTGAGGAGACCCAGTACTTC; cdr3_aa: CASSQPTSGGVEETQYF
clone_size: many; j_call: TRBJ2-5; v_call: TRBV19; d_call: .; cdr3_length: 15; cdr3_nt: TGTGCCAGTAGTATACGTAGTGGGGGCCAAGAGACCCAGTACTTC; cdr3_aa: CASSIRSGGQETQYF
clone_size: many; j_call: TRBJ2-7; v_call: TRBV7-9; d_call: .; cdr3_length: 17; cdr3_nt: TGTGCCAGCACCTTAGGAGGAGGGAAGAGCTTCTCCTACGAGCAGTACTTC; cdr3_aa: CASTLGGGKSFSYEQYF
clone_size: many; j_call: TRBJ1-6; v_call: TRBV30; d_call: .; cdr3_length: 13; cdr3_nt: TGTGCCTGGAGTGTACGATGGGGCGATCCCCTCCACTTT; cdr3_aa: CAWSVRWGDPLHF
clone_size: many; j_call: TRBJ1-6; v_call: TRBV5-6; d_call: .; cdr3_length: 16; cdr3_nt: TGTGCCAGCAGCTTTGCCTTTGCGGGGACGAATTCACCCCTCCACTTT; cdr3_aa: CASSFAFAGTNSPLHF
clone_size: few; j_call: TRBJ2-1; v_call: TRBV3-1; d_call: TRBD2; cdr3_length: 15; cdr3_nt: TGTGCCAGCAACGGACTAGCGGGAGAAAACAATGAGCAGTTCTTC; cdr3_aa: CASNGLAGENNEQFF
clone_size: .; j_call: TRBJ1-1; v_call: TRBV9; d_call: TRBD1; cdr3_length: 12; cdr3_nt: TGTGCCAGCAGCCGGGGGGCAGGGGGAGCTTTCTTT; cdr3_aa: CASSRGAGGAFF
clone_size: many; j_call: TRBJ2-7; v_call: TRBV11-2; d_call: TRBD2; cdr3_length: 15; cdr3_nt: TGTGCCAGCAGCCACCAGACTAGCGGGAGTTACGAGCAGTACTTC; cdr3_aa: CASSHQTSGSYEQYF
clone_size: .; j_call: TRBJ2-6; v_call: TRBV6-1; d_call: .; cdr3_length: 17; cdr3_nt: TGTGCCAGCATCCCCCCACAAGGGGCCTCTGGGGCCAACGTCCTGACTTTC; cdr3_aa: CASIPPQGASGANVLTF
clone_size: many; j_call: TRBJ1-2; v_call: TRBV6-1; d_call: TRBD1; cdr3_length: 17; cdr3_nt: TGTGCCAGCAGTGAACTACAGGGGGCCTTAGCTAACTATGGCTACACCTTC; cdr3_aa: CASSELQGALANYGYTF
clone_size: few; j_call: TRBJ2-2; v_call: TRBV3-1; d_call: TRBD2; cdr3_length: 14; cdr3_nt: TGTGCCAGCGGGCCTAGCGGCCACACCGGGGAGCTGTTTTTT; cdr3_aa: CASGPSGHTGELFF
clone_size: few; j_call: TRBJ1-6; v_call: TRBV18; d_call: TRBD1; cdr3_length: 16; cdr3_nt: TGTGCCAGCTCACCCCATGGAACAGGGGATAATTCACCCCTCCACTTT; cdr3_aa: CASSPHGTGDNSPLHF
clone_size: many; j_call: TRBJ2-1; v_call: TRBV20-1; d_call: TRBD2; cdr3_length: 15; cdr3_nt: TGCAGTGCTAGAGGGAGCGGGGGTTACTACAATGAGCAGTTCTTC; cdr3_aa: CSARGSGGYYNEQFF